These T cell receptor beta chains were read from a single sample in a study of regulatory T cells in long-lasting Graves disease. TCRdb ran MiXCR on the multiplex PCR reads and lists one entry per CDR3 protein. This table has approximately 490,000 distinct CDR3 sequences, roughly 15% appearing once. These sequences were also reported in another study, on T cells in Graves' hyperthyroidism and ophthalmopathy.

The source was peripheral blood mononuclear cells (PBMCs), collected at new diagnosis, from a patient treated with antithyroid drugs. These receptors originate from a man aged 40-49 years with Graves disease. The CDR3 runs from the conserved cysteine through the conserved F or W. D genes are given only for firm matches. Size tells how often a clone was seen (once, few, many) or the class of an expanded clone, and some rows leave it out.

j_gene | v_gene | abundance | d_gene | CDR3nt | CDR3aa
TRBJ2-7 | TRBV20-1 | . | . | TGCAGTGCTAGTGTAGTCAGTGGGCAGTACTTC | CSASVVSGQYF
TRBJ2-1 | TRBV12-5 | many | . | TGTGCTAGTGGTTTGGTATTGGGTGGGAGCAACTACAATGAGCAGTTCTTC | CASGLVLGGSNYNEQFF
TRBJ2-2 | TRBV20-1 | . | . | TGCAGTGTAGCGGACCCGAACACCGGGGAGCTGTTTTTT | CSVADPNTGELFF
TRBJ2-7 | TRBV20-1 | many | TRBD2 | TGCAGTGCCCCCCCGGCGGTAGCGGGAGGGAAGCAGTACTTC | CSAPPAVAGGKQYF
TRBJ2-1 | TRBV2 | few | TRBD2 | TGTGCCAGCAGCCAACAGACTAGCAAAAATATTTATGAGCAGTTCTTC | CASSQQTSKNIYEQFF
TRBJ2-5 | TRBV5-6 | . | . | TGTGCCAGCAGCTTGGACAGGGATGAGACCCAGTACTTC | CASSLDRDETQYF
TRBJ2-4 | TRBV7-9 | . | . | TGTGCCAGCAGACATCAGGGAAAACTAGCCAAAAACATTCAGTACTTC | CASRHQGKLAKNIQYF
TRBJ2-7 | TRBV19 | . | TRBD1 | TGTGCCAGTAGTATCAGCGGGACAGGGGTCAGCGAGCAGTACTTC | CASSISGTGVSEQYF
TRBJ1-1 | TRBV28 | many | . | TGTGCCAGCAGTACCCGGGGAGGCCCGGCGAACACTGAAGCTTTCTTT | CASSTRGGPANTEAFF
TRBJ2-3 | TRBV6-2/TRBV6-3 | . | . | TGTGCCAGCAGTTACGAAAGGGCCAAGACCTCCACAGATACGCAGTATTTT | CASSYERAKTSTDTQYF
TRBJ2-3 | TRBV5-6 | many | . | TGTGCCAGCAGCTTGACGACCGCGCCAAGGCAGTATTTT | CASSLTTAPRQYF
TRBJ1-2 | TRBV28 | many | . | TGTGCCAGCAGTTCAAAAAATTACTATGGCTACACCTTC | CASSSKNYYGYTF
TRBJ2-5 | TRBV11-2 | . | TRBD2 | TGTGCCAGCAGCTCGGGGGGAGCGGGAGGGCCCGTTGGGGAGACCCAGTACTTC | CASSSGGAGGPVGETQYF
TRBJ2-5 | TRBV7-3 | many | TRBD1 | TGTGCCAGCAGCTCCACAGGGGGCGGGGAGACCCAGTACTTC | CASSSTGGGETQYF
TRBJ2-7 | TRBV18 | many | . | TGTGCCAGCAGCCCCCCCTCCTACGAGCAGTACTTC | CASSPPSYEQYF
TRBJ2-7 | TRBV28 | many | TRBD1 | TGTGCCAGCAGCCTTACAGGGGGCCACGAGCAGTACTTC | CASSLTGGHEQYF
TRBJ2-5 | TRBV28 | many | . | TGTGCCAGCAGTGAATTTAAAGGACAAGAGACCCAGTACTTC | CASSEFKGQETQYF
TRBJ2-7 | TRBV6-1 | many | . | TGTGCCAGCAAGTGGCGGACTAACTACGAGCAGTACTTC | CASKWRTNYEQYF
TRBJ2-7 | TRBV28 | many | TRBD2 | TGTGCCAGCAGTTTAGATCCGACTAGCCACGAGCAGTACTTC | CASSLDPTSHEQYF
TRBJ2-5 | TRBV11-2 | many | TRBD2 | TGTGCCAGCAGCTTGACTAGCGGGAGAAGGCACCAAGAGACCCAGTACTTC | CASSLTSGRRHQETQYF
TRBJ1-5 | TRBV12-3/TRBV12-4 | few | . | TGTGCCAGCAGTCTGGCGGGCGATGGGGCGAATCAGCCCCAGCATTTT | CASSLAGDGANQPQHF
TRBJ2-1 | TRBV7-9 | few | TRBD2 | TGTGCCAGCAGCCTTGGAGCTAGCGGGAGAGGGGACAATGAGCAGTTCTTC | CASSLGASGRGDNEQFF
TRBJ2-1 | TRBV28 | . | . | TGTGCCAGCAGTTTAAGGGTCGGGGAGCAGTTCTTC | CASSLRVGEQFF
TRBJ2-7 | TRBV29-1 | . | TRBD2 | TGCAGCGTCGCTAGGACTAGCGTCTACGAGCAGTACTTC | CSVARTSVYEQYF
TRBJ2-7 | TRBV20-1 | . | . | TGCAGTGCTAGGACATCTATCTACGAGCAGTACTTC | CSARTSIYEQYF
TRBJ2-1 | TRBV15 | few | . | TGTGCCACCAGCAGAGATCGGAAGGGAGGTGAGCAGTTCTTC | CATSRDRKGGEQFF
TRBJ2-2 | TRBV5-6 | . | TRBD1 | TGTGCCAGCAGCTGGACAGGGGGTTCCGGGGAGCTGTTTTTT | CASSWTGGSGELFF
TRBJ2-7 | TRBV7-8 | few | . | TGTGCCAGCAGCTTAGTGACTAGAGACGGTGAGCAGTACTTC | CASSLVTRDGEQYF
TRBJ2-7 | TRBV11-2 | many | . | TGTGCCAGCAGCTTTTGGACGGCCTACGAGCAGTACTTC | CASSFWTAYEQYF
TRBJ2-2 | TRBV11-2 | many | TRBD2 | TGTGCCAGCAGCCCTAGCGGGAGAGGAACCGGGGAGCTGTTTTTT | CASSPSGRGTGELFF
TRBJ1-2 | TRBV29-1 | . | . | TGCAGCGTTTACCCGAGCTATGGCTACACCTTC | CSVYPSYGYTF
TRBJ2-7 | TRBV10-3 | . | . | TGTGCCATCAGGTGGGACCCGCAGGCGGAGCAGTACTTC | CAIRWDPQAEQYF
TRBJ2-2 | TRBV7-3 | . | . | TGTGCCAGCAGCCATAATAGCGGGGAGCTGTTTTTT | CASSHNSGELFF
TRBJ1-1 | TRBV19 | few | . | TGTGCCAGTAGTAGATCCGGGACTCCGGGGGGGAACACTGAAGCTTTCTTT | CASSRSGTPGGNTEAFF
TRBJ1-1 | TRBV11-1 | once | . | TGTCCCAGCAATCGGGACGCCTACATGAACACTGAAGCTTTCTTT | CPSNRDAYMNTEAFF
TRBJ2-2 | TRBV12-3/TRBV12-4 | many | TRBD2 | TGTGCCAGCAGTTTATTTGCCGGGAGGACCGGGGAGCTGTTTTTT | CASSLFAGRTGELFF
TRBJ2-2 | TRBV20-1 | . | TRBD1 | TGCAGTGCTAGACTCGGACAGGGAAAGACGAACACCGGGGAGCTGTTTTTT | CSARLGQGKTNTGELFF
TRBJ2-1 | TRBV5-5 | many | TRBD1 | TGTGCCAGCAGCTCCCGGACAGGGACCGACAATGAGCAGTTCTTC | CASSSRTGTDNEQFF
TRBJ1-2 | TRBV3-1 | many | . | TGTGCCAGCAGCCAAGTTAAGGCCACTGGCTACACCTTC | CASSQVKATGYTF
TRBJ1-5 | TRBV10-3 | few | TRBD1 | TGTGCCACCGGGACAGGGATCAATCAGCCCCAGCATTTT | CATGTGINQPQHF
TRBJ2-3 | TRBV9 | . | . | TGTGCCAGCAGCGTCCGAGGGTTGGGCACAGATACGCAGTATTTT | CASSVRGLGTDTQYF
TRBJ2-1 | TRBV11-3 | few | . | TGTGCCAGCAGCTTAGAAGCAAAGCGATTCAATGAGCAGTTCTTC | CASSLEAKRFNEQFF
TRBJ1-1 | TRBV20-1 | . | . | TGCAGTGCTCCTAGACAGCTCCTGAACACTGAAGCTTTCTTT | CSAPRQLLNTEAFF
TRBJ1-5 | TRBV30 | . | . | TGTGCCTGGAGTCGAGGCCACAATCAGCCCCAGCATTTT | CAWSRGHNQPQHF
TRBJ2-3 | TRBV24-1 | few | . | TGTGCCACCAGTGTTACAGGGAGCACAGATACGCAGTATTTT | CATSVTGSTDTQYF
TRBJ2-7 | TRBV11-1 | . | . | TGTGCCAGCAGCGGTACAGGTTTCGTCTACGAGCAGTACTTC | CASSGTGFVYEQYF
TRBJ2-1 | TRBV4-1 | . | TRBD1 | TGCGCCAGCAGCACACAGGGGGCAAGCGACAATGAGCAGTTCTTC | CASSTQGASDNEQFF
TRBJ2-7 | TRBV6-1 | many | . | TGTGCCAGCAGTCTGCCCGCGTCAGGGGCGCAGTACTTC | CASSLPASGAQYF
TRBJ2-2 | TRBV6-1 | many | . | TGTGCCAGCAGTCCGGATCCAAGTACCGGGGAGCTGTTTTTT | CASSPDPSTGELFF
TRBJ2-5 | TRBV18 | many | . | TGTGCCAGCTCGAACCAGAATAGGGGAGAGACCCAGTACTTC | CASSNQNRGETQYF